The entry below gives a single T cell receptor beta chain sequence along with its context. Its target is unknown. Sequencing was performed with immunoSEQ multiplex PCR; in TCRdb, only in-frame clones are kept and a portion is missing. The sample contains around 2,000,000 clones, approximately 94% of which appear only once. CDR1 and CDR2 (germline): MNHNY, SVGAGI (reference sequence). The V end was cut by 6 bases, the J end by 1 base, with 18 bases between. The CDR3 contains 16 residues. These data originate in a study of shared clonotypes between healthy human individuals. Study overall: CD8 memory received one plate per donor, CD8 naive two, CD4 memory three and CD4 naive three.

Naive CD8 cells comprised CD45RO-negative, CCR7-positively selected cells, excluding terminally differentiated effector memory CD45RA+ cells. General study results and limits: Clonotype sharing across a handful of donors was observed for 4.5% to 6.5% of naive CD4 clonotypes.

This chain joins TRBV6-6 and TRBJ2-5; TRBD2 is a possible D gene (6 bases). What was sequenced was naive CD8+ T cells sorted from blood. This receptor was identified in a man between 18 and 29 years old in good health. This CDR3 reads CASSPTSLRFQETQYF. The CDR3 coding sequence is TGTGCCAGCAGCCCTACTAGCCTCAGATTCCAAGAGACCCAGTACTTC.